One and the same sample provided the 9 T cell receptor beta chains below, sequenced in a study of vaccination and CD4 T cells after COVID-19. These receptors are not linked to any known antigen. Sequencing of cultured CD4+ T cell DNA used the Oncomine TCR Beta short-read assay. MiXCR, applied by TCRdb to the PCR reads, yields one record per CDR3 protein. This repertoire shows 20,000 to 25,000 distinct CDR3 sequences, nearly 55% found once; its top ten account for 5.5% to 7%. Treatment defined: approximately 9-day PBMC culture with coronavirus spike peptide pools or control peptides (ViraFEST assay). Sequenced material: CD4+ T cells from blood, cultured in vitro. These receptors were obtained from a human donor who had recovered from COVID-19.

The chain has TRBV11-2 and TRBJ2-5; 8 nucleotides match TRBD1. The CDR3 is 15 amino acids. Per the germline V gene, CDR1 is SGHAT and CDR2 is FQNNGV. V shed 2 bases and J 5 bases; nucleotides not matched to a gene: 7. In DNA, the CDR3 is TGTGCCAGCAGCTTAACCGGACAGGGAGCCGAGACCCAGTACTTC. It encodes CASSLTGQGAETQYF. Full variable domain (missing parts from reference TRBV11-2 and TRBJ2-5): EAGVAQSPRYKIIEKRQSVAFWCNPISGHATLYWYQQILGQGPKLLIQFQNNGVVDDSQLPKDRFSAERLKGVDSTLKIQPAKLEDSAVYLCASSLTGQGAETQYFGPGTRLLVL.

This rearrangement joins TRBV6-1 to TRBJ1-4; 9 bases fit TRBD1. The germline V gene has CDR1 MNHNS and CDR2 SASEGT. Losses at the gene ends were 6 bases for V and 8 bases for J; bases not matched to a gene: 4. This CDR3 contains 13 residues. The CDR3: CASRGQGNEKLFF. The CDR3 DNA is TGTGCCAGCAGAGGACAGGGGAACGAAAAACTGTTTTTT.

This chain uses TRBV2 with TRBJ1-2; 8 bases align to TRBD1. J lost 13 bases, V lost 4 bases, and 14 bases had no gene match. The CDR3 length is 14 residues. Germline assignment: CDR1 SNHLY and CDR2 FYNNEI. The CDR3 loop reads CASSGGQGWGICTF. The CDR3 nucleotides read TGTGCCAGCAGTGGAGGACAGGGCTGGGGAATATGCACCTTC.

V gene TRBV2 combines with J gene TRBJ1-4; D uncertain. The CDR3 sequence is 14 residues long. Per germline, CDR1 SNHLY and CDR2 FYNNEI. With 7 bases removed from V and 3 bases from J, the gap between germline ends came to 12 bases. CDR3 nucleotides: TGTGCCAGCACCCCCCTCGCGGCTAATGAAAAACTGTTTTTT. Its protein is CASTPLAANEKLFF. The full variable domain, completed using reference TRBV2 and TRBJ1-4, is EPEVTQTPSHQVTQMGQEVILRCVPISNHLYFYWYRQILGQKVEFLVSFYNNEISEKSEIFDDQFSVERPDGSNFTLKIRSTKLEDSAMYFCASTPLAANEKLFFGSGTQLSVL.

The chain uses TRBV4-1 and TRBJ2-5; D may be TRBD2 (5 bases). CDR1 is MGHRA and CDR2 is YSYEKL in the germline V gene. The CDR3 covers 15 residues. V lost 3 bases, J lost 3 bases, and 14 bases lay in between. The CDR3 is CASSHSGIGKETQYF. Written as DNA, the CDR3 is TGCGCCAGCAGCCATTCCGGGATTGGGAAAGAGACCCAGTACTTC.

The table lists this clonotype with a count of one. The chain links TRBV10-1 to TRBJ2-2, with TRBD2 matching 9 bases. CDR3 length equals 15 residues. Germline-derived CDR1 and CDR2 are WNHNN and SYGVQD (reference sequence). The J segment lost 7 bases and the V segment lost 6 bases, leaving 9 bases of the junction unmatched. DNA for the CDR3: TGCGCCAGCAGAGGAGGCGGGAGGGCCGTCGGGGAGCTGTTTTTT. Translating gives CASRGGGRAVGELFF.

The chain is built from TRBV30 and TRBJ1-1; the D is unclear. V lost 6 bases to trimming and J lost 10 bases, with 21 bases between them. The CDR3 totals 13 residues. The germline gives CDR1 GTSNPN, CDR2 SVGIG (reference sequence). The CDR3 sequence: CACSRAGGLGAFF. CDR3 coding DNA: TGTGCCTGTAGCCGGGCAGGCGGTCTTGGAGCTTTCTTT.

The chain couples TRBV5-4 to TRBJ2-3; 10 nucleotides agree with TRBD2. Germline-derived CDR1 and CDR2 are SGHNT and YYREEE (reference sequence). After removal of 4 bases from V and 1 base from J, the junction contained 6 bases not matched to a gene. There are 16 residues in the CDR3. Here the CDR3 reads CASSVRLAGGTDTQYF. The CDR3 coding sequence is TGTGCCAGCAGCGTTAGACTAGCGGGTGGCACAGATACGCAGTATTTT.

The gene calls are TRBV7-9 and TRBJ1-1; unclear D gene. V was shortened by 1 base and J by 8 bases, with 11 bases between the two germline ends. Per germline, CDR1 SEHNR and CDR2 FQNEAQ (reference sequence). The CDR3 loop spans 13 amino acids. CDR3 nucleotide sequence: TGTGCCAGCAGCTTAGAGCGGAGTGGGGAAGCTTTCTTT. As protein: CASSLERSGEAFF. Based on the CDR3 plus reference TRBV7-9 and TRBJ1-1, the full variable domain is DTGVSQNPRHKITKRGQNVTFRCDPISEHNRLYWYRQTLGQGPEFLTYFQNEAQLEKSRLLSDRFSAERPKGSFSTLEIQRTEQGDSAMYLCASSLERSGEAFFGQGTRLTVV.